The 13 T cell receptor beta chains below come from one sample, sequenced in a study of T cells after somatic rescue of genetic block. Assay used: immunoSEQ multiplex PCR; TCRdb lists only in-frame clones, some missing. The table includes roughly 15,000 clones, roughly two thirds detected once. The specimen was peripheral blood mononuclear cells (PBMCs). These receptors were taken from a boy younger than 18.

The chain employs TRBV18 and TRBJ2-5; D remains ambiguous. The germline V gene encodes CDR1 KGHSH and CDR2 LQKENI. The CDR3 is 13 amino acids. V lost 0 bases, J lost 1 base, and 3 bases lay in between. The chain's CDR3 is CASSPPAQETQYF. The CDR3 DNA sequence: TGTGCCAGCTCACCACCGGCCCAAGAGACCCAGTACTTC.

The rearrangement uses TRBV19 and TRBJ2-4; 7 positions match TRBD1. After removal of 5 bases from V and 5 bases from J, the junction contained 6 bases not matched to a gene. Germline loops: CDR1 LNHDA, CDR2 SQIVND (reference sequence). The CDR3 covers 14 residues. The CDR3 reads CASSLQGTENIQYF. In DNA, the CDR3 is TGTGCCAGTAGTCTTCAAGGGACAGAAAACATTCAGTACTTC.

The chain joins TRBV27 to TRBJ2-1; D perhaps matches TRBD1 (5 bases). V dropped 2 bases and J dropped 4 bases, with 6 bases sitting between them. Germline V gene sequence: CDR1 MNHEY, CDR2 SMNVEV (reference sequence). CDR3 length: 13 amino acids. The CDR3 spells CASSLRGYNEQFF. For the CDR3, the DNA is TGTGCCAGCAGTTTAAGGGGTTACAATGAGCAGTTCTTC.

The chain has TRBV5-6 and TRBJ2-2; D perhaps matches TRBD2 (5 bases). Germline V gene data show CDR1 as SGHDT and CDR2 as YYEEEE. Deletions cut 1 base from V and 4 bases from J, with 14 bases between. The CDR3 runs to 16 residues. CDR3 loop: CASSLSAADLTGELFF. The DNA of the CDR3 is TGTGCCAGCAGCTTGTCAGCAGCGGACCTCACCGGGGAGCTGTTTTTT. Together with reference TRBV5-6 and TRBJ2-2, the CDR3 gives the full variable domain: DAGVTQSPTHLIKTRGQQVTLRCSPKSGHDTVSWYQQALGQGPQFIFQYYEEEERQRGNFPDRFSGHQFPNYSSELNVNALLLGDSALYLCASSLSAADLTGELFFGEGSRLTVL.

The V call is TRBV19, the J call TRBJ2-2; 13 bases fit TRBD2. Germline V lookup: CDR1 LNHDA, CDR2 SQIVND (reference sequence). With V trimmed by 7 bases and J by 5 bases, 7 bases remained unmatched. The CDR3 runs 16 residues. The CDR3 reads CASTLAGGPWTGELFF. The CDR3 nucleotides are TGTGCCAGTACACTAGCGGGAGGGCCCTGGACCGGGGAGCTGTTTTTT.

The chain is built from TRBV10-2 and TRBJ2-1, with 16 bases that match TRBD2. CDR3 length: 20 amino acids. Germline V gene lookup returns CDR1 WSHSY and CDR2 SAAADI. After removal of 5 bases from V and 0 bases from J, the junction contained 10 bases not matched to a gene. CDR3 nucleotide sequence: TGCGCCAGCAGTCCCCCCAGGGGACTAGCGGGAGGGCGCTCCTACAATGAGCAGTTCTTC. Translated, it gives CASSPPRGLAGGRSYNEQFF.

The J gene is TRBJ1-4, the V gene TRBV5-6; D perhaps matches TRBD1 (5 bases). Trimming cost V 2 bases and J 0 bases, with 8 bases left between them. Germline assignment: CDR1 SGHDT and CDR2 YYEEEE. CDR3 length: 15 amino acids. CDR3 DNA sequence: TGTGCCAGCAGCTTTGGACACGCAACTAATGAAAAACTGTTTTTT. Protein: CASSFGHATNEKLFF. The variable domain in full, completed from reference TRBV5-6 and TRBJ1-4, reads DAGVTQSPTHLIKTRGQQVTLRCSPKSGHDTVSWYQQALGQGPQFIFQYYEEEERQRGNFPDRFSGHQFPNYSSELNVNALLLGDSALYLCASSFGHATNEKLFFGSGTQLSVL.

To note about this clone: Other DNA sequences in the same sample also yield this CDR3. The chain uses TRBV5-1 and TRBJ2-3; D is ambiguous. V was shortened by 2 bases and J by 3 bases, with 4 bases between the two germline ends. CDR1 is SGHRS, CDR2 YFSETQ, per germline. The CDR3 extends over 12 amino acids. The CDR3 region is CASSFSTDTQYF. DNA of the CDR3: TGCGCCAGCAGCTTCTCAACAGATACGCAGTATTTT.

This clone was seen a single time. This chain joins TRBV19 and TRBJ1-1; D not resolved. Germline V lookup: CDR1 LNHDA, CDR2 SQIVND (reference sequence). V gave up 3 bases and J gave up 1 base, with 6 bases separating them. The CDR3 runs to 13 residues. CDR3 in DNA: TGTGCCAGTAGTATCGGGGAGAACACTGAAGCTTTCTTT. The encoded protein is CASSIGENTEAFF.

The chain uses TRBV28 and TRBJ1-6; 7 bases are shared with TRBD1. V lost 6 bases and J lost 4; bases outside the gene matches: 6. In germline, CDR1 is MDHEN, CDR2 SYDVKM. The CDR3 spans 15 residues. DNA of the CDR3: TGTGCCAGCAGGGCTAGGGGGCTATATAATTCACCCCTCCACTTT. This codes for CASRARGLYNSPLHF.

The chain combines TRBV11-3 with TRBJ2-7; 9 nucleotides agree with TRBD1. J lost 1 base, V lost 1 base, and 11 bases had no gene match. The CDR3 is 18 residues long. CDR1 SGHNT and CDR2 YENEEA come from the germline V gene. The CDR3 protein is CASSLGQGDQRISYEQYF. The CDR3 nucleotides read TGTGCCAGCAGCTTAGGACAGGGGGACCAGCGGATTTCCTACGAGCAGTACTTC.

This chain links TRBV5-6 with TRBJ2-7; TRBD2 might be the D (5 bases). The V end was cut by 4 bases, the J end by 1 base, with 9 bases between. This CDR3 comprises 13 residues. From germline, CDR1 is SGHDT and CDR2 YYEEEE. The CDR3 sequence: CASSPTISYEQYF. The CDR3, as DNA: TGTGCCAGCAGCCCGACTATTTCCTACGAGCAGTACTTC.

The chain is built from TRBV20-1 and TRBJ2-1; TRBD2 matches at 9 bases. CDR1 and CDR2 (germline): DFQATT, SNEGSKA (reference sequence). The CDR3 extends over 11 amino acids. The CDR3 sequence: CSPSGINEQFF. DNA for the CDR3: TGCAGCCCTAGCGGGATAAATGAGCAGTTCTTC.